This T cell receptor (beta chain) was documented in a study of T-cell memory formation after mild COVID-19. Study background: Largely donor-specific sequence clusters came from a couple of donors.

After removal of 4 bases from V and 1 base from J, the junction contained 10 bases not matched to a gene. Germline values: CDR1 SGHKS, CDR2 YYEKEE (reference sequence). This CDR3 has 16 residues. TCRdb fed the 5' RACE reads into MiXCR, producing one record per CDR3 protein. The sample lists 300,000 to 400,000 distinct CDR3 sequences, around 30% occurring once. A word on this clonotype: Its antigen is undetermined.

Broader study findings: CD4+ bias marked clones expanding day 15 to 37, unlike balanced contracting clones. There were some responding clones in pre-infection memory, which suggested that cross-reactive memory had joined. Contracting CD8+ clones were enriched in EMRA, CD4+ mainly in CM and EM.

This sequence joins TRBV5-5 and TRBJ2-5; the match to TRBD2 covers 7 bases. The clonotype comes from an adult woman who had mild COVID-19 (a few samples of this study predate the infection). Cell type and time point are not known. The sample was PBMCs or a T cell subset sorted from them (not recorded which). The chain's CDR3 is CASSPPLGGIQETQYF. Here the CDR3 DNA reads TGTGCCAGCAGCCCCCCTCTGGGGGGGATCCAAGAGACCCAGTACTTC.